The 27 T cell receptor beta chains presented below share a single source sample, sequenced in a study of cytotoxic CD8 clonotypes in ibrutinib-treated CLL. Produced via immunoSEQ multiplex PCR; TCRdb's table is partial and in-frame only. The repertoire consists of tens of thousands of clones, with roughly four fifths occurring once and the leading ten covering more than 7%. Material: PBMCs, obtained before ibrutinib treatment. The receptors were gathered from a human donor with chronic lymphocytic leukemia.

The chain links TRBV15 to TRBJ1-5, with D possibly TRBD1 on 5 matching bases. Germline assignment: CDR1 LNHNV and CDR2 YYDKDF (reference sequence). The CDR3 length is 16 residues. The germline V and J ends were trimmed by 3 bases and 1 base, with 13 bases remaining between them. This chain's CDR3 is CATSRITGGSNQPQHF. The CDR3 DNA reads as TGTGCCACCAGCAGGATTACCGGGGGGAGCAATCAGCCCCAGCATTTT.

The chain combines TRBV19 with TRBJ2-2; D unresolved. The CDR3 loop spans 15 amino acids. Germline-derived CDR1 and CDR2 are LNHDA and SQIVND (reference sequence). The ends were cut back, 2 bases at V and 0 bases at J, with 7 bases in the middle. CDR3 sequence: CASSINNANTGELFF. Written as DNA, the CDR3 is TGTGCCAGTAGTATAAACAACGCGAACACCGGGGAGCTGTTTTTT. The full variable domain, with the rest looked up from reference TRBV19 and TRBJ2-2, is DGGITQSPKYLFRKEGQNVTLSCEQNLNHDAMYWYRQDPGQGLRLIYYSQIVNDFQKGDIAEGYSVSREKKESFPLTVTSAQKNPTAFYLCASSINNANTGELFFGEGSRLTVL.

The rearrangement joins TRBV7-3 to TRBJ2-7; D possibly matches TRBD1 or TRBD2 (5 bases each). With 7 bases removed from V and 6 bases from J, the gap between germline ends came to 16 bases. The CDR3 is 13 amino acids. Germline CDR1 SGHTA, CDR2 FQGTGA. The CDR3 is CASMRDRRGEQYF. The CDR3 bases are TGTGCCAGCATGAGGGACCGTAGGGGCGAGCAGTACTTC.

This chain connects TRBV7-2 to TRBJ2-7; tentative D call: TRBD1 (5 bases). The CDR3 has 13 residues. CDR1 and CDR2 (germline): SGHTA, FQGNSA. V was trimmed by 3 bases and J by 5 bases, leaving 11 bases between them. In nucleotides, the CDR3 is TGTGCCAGCAGCTTTCCCGACAGCCACGAGCAGTACTTC. Translated, it gives CASSFPDSHEQYF.

This clone was seen only a few times. This chain joins TRBV28 and TRBJ2-7; 7 bases match TRBD2. Germline lookup yields CDR1 MDHEN and CDR2 SYDVKM. Trimming removed 2 bases from V and 6 bases from J; junction bases left unmatched: 7. This CDR3 spans 14 amino acids. The CDR3 nucleotides are TGTGCCAGCAGTTTAGGTGGGAGGGCCCGCGAGCAGTACTTC. Residues: CASSLGGRAREQYF.

This clone showed up just once. This chain joins TRBV28 and TRBJ1-5, with a weak D call TRBD1 (5 bases). The ends were cut back, 5 bases at V and 4 bases at J, with 18 bases in the middle. The CDR3 length is 16 residues. Germline CDR1 reads MDHEN; CDR2 reads SYDVKM. The CDR3 reads CASSASTQGSNQPQHF. DNA for the CDR3: TGTGCCAGCAGTGCCTCTACTCAGGGTTCTAATCAGCCCCAGCATTTT. Full variable domain (missing parts from reference TRBV28 and TRBJ1-5): DVKVTQSSRYLVKRTGEKVFLECVQDMDHENMFWYRQDPGLGLRLIYFSYDVKMKEKGDIPEGYSVSREKKERFSLILESASTNQTSMYLCASSASTQGSNQPQHFGDGTRLSIL.

About this clone itself: The junction departs from germline at one end; a sequencing error may be responsible. DNA of the CDR3: TGCAGTGCTAGTAATCTGGCCCAATCAGATTTT. Amino acid sequence: CSASNLAQSDF. This chain uses TRBV20-1 with TRBJ1-5, with D hard to call. The CDR3 totals 11 residues. Germline CDR1 and CDR2: DFQATT and SNEGSKA (reference sequence).

V and J are TRBV28 and TRBJ2-5, with no clear D. The germline gives CDR1 MDHEN, CDR2 SYDVKM. Trimming stripped 1 base from V and 4 bases from J, with 4 bases between. CDR3 size: 12 residues. CDR3 bases: TGTGCCAGCAGTTTATTTGGAGAGACCCAGTACTTC. Translated, it gives CASSLFGETQYF.

The gene calls are TRBV5-6 and TRBJ1-5; no reliable D call. V was shortened by 0 bases and J by 2 bases, with 6 bases between the two germline ends. CDR1 is SGHDT and CDR2 is YYEEEE in the germline V gene. The CDR3 is made up of 14 amino acids. CDR3 coding DNA: TGTGCCAGCAGCTTGGGAGGAGGCAATCAGCCCCAGCATTTT. Residues: CASSLGGGNQPQHF.

This clone was detected once. This rearrangement joins TRBV5-1 to TRBJ1-1; D gene unclear. There are 14 residues in the CDR3. V lost 7 bases to trimming and J lost 1 base, with 14 bases between them. Germline values: CDR1 SGHRS, CDR2 YFSETQ. The CDR3 sequence: CASGPRGGNTEAFF. CDR3 sequence (DNA): TGCGCCAGCGGCCCCAGAGGAGGGAACACTGAAGCTTTCTTT.

CDR3 nucleotides: TGCGCCAGCAGCTCCGGACTAGCGGGGAGCACAGATACGCAGTATTTT. This codes for CASSSGLAGSTDTQYF. The chain carries TRBV5-1 and TRBJ2-3; 12 positions agree with TRBD2. Germline trimming cut 3 bases from V and 0 bases from J; bases unmatched to any gene: 2. Germline V gene data show CDR1 as SGHRS and CDR2 as YFSETQ. The CDR3 totals 16 residues.

This sequence joins TRBV6-6 and TRBJ1-1; D may be TRBD1 (5 bases). From germline, CDR1 is MNHNY and CDR2 SVGAGI (reference sequence). V was pared by 6 bases and J by 4 bases, with 18 bases between. The CDR3 is made up of 15 amino acids. The CDR3 sequence: CASSPPDNKRTEAFF. Here the CDR3 DNA reads TGTGCCAGCAGCCCGCCGGACAATAAACGCACTGAAGCTTTCTTT.

This rearrangement joins TRBV7-2 to TRBJ2-7, with 11 bases matching TRBD2. Trimming took 5 bases from V and 9 from J; bases not matched to a gene: 9. There are 14 residues in the CDR3. Per the germline V gene, CDR1 is SGHTA and CDR2 is FQGNSA. This CDR3 reads CASSPDSSGRGQYF. The CDR3 region has the DNA TGTGCCAGCAGCCCAGATAGTAGCGGGAGGGGGCAGTACTTC.

The chain has TRBV2 and TRBJ2-1; 11 bases match TRBD2. Germline CDR1 reads SNHLY; CDR2 reads FYNNEI. The CDR3 consists of 15 residues. V gave up 3 bases and J gave up 6 bases; unmatched junction bases: 4. In DNA, the CDR3 is TGTGCCAGCAGTGAGATACTAGCGGGGGTCAATGAGCAGTTCTTC. Amino acids: CASSEILAGVNEQFF.

V usage is TRBV27 and J usage is TRBJ2-1, with 10 bases fitting TRBD1. With 3 bases clipped from V and 3 bases from J, the junction kept 11 bases outside the gene matches. Germline assignment: CDR1 MNHEY and CDR2 SMNVEV (reference sequence). The CDR3 is made up of 18 amino acids. In DNA form, the CDR3 reads TGTGCCAGCAGTTTCATGGGGATGCGGACAGGGGGCTACAATGAGCAGTTCTTC. This codes for CASSFMGMRTGGYNEQFF.

The CDR3 here is CASSPGRGFVTEAFF. CDR3 sequence (DNA): TGTGCCAGTAGTCCAGGTAGGGGGTTCGTCACTGAAGCTTTCTTT. The chain employs TRBV19 and TRBJ1-1, with D perhaps TRBD1 (6 bases). Germline V CDR1 and CDR2: LNHDA, SQIVND (reference sequence). There are 15 residues in the CDR3. Trimming removed 5 bases from V and 4 bases from J, with 17 bases in between. Full variable domain (outside the CDR3, taken from reference TRBV19 and TRBJ1-1): DGGITQSPKYLFRKEGQNVTLSCEQNLNHDAMYWYRQDPGQGLRLIYYSQIVNDFQKGDIAEGYSVSREKKESFPLTVTSAQKNPTAFYLCASSPGRGFVTEAFFGQGTRLTVV.

V and J are TRBV7-2 and TRBJ2-7; TRBD2 aligns across 11 bases. The CDR3 is made up of 16 amino acids. The junction had 10 bases not matched to a gene; V was cut back by 5 bases and J by 4 bases. Germline lookup yields CDR1 SGHTA and CDR2 FQGNSA. The CDR3 nucleotides are TGTGCCAGCAGCGACCGACTAGCGGGAACATCTTACGAGCAGTACTTC. Translated, it gives CASSDRLAGTSYEQYF. The variable domain in full, with the rest retrieved from reference TRBV7-2 and TRBJ2-7, is GAGVSQSPSNKVTEKGKDVELRCDPISGHTALYWYRQSLGQGLEFLIYFQGNSAPDKSGLPSDRFSAERTGGSVSTLTIQRTQQEDSAVYLCASSDRLAGTSYEQYFGPGTRLTVT.

Here the CDR3 DNA reads TGTACCGCGGGACGACCCGGCTACTATGGCTACACCTTC. It codes for CTAGRPGYYGYTF. The chain combines TRBV27 with TRBJ1-2; TRBD1 might be the D (5 bases). The CDR3 contains 13 residues. The germline CDR1 and CDR2 sequences are MNHEY and SMNVEV (reference sequence).

In DNA, the CDR3 is TGTGCCTGGAGGGGTTGGGGACAGGGGCACGAGCAGTACTTC. The encoded protein is CAWRGWGQGHEQYF. The gene calls are TRBV30 and TRBJ2-7, with 10 bases lining up with TRBD1. This CDR3 is built from 14 residues. V trimming: 3 bases; J trimming: 5 bases; junction bases outside the gene matches: 7. Per the germline V gene, CDR1 is GTSNPN and CDR2 is SVGIG (reference sequence).

The V and J genes are TRBV29-1 and TRBJ1-3; weak D call: TRBD1 (5 bases). Trimming removed 4 bases at V and 4 bases at J, with 20 bases between. The CDR3 extends over 16 amino acids. Per the germline V gene, CDR1 is SQVTM and CDR2 is ANQGSEA. CDR3: CSVVRGSEMVGNTIYF. The CDR3 DNA reads as TGCAGCGTTGTTAGGGGCAGTGAAATGGTAGGAAACACCATATATTTT.

The chain recombines TRBV6-1 with TRBJ2-5; 7 nucleotides align to TRBD2. Germline CDR1 and CDR2: MNHNS and SASEGT. There are 14 residues in the CDR3. With V trimmed by 5 bases and J by 5 bases, 8 bases remained unmatched. CDR3 amino acids: CASSYGLDDETQYF. The CDR3 DNA sequence: TGTGCCAGCAGTTATGGACTAGATGACGAGACCCAGTACTTC.

The chain carries TRBV11-1 and TRBJ1-2; tentatively, D is TRBD1 (5 bases). This CDR3 is 14 amino acids long. V was trimmed by 2 bases and J by 0 bases, leaving 7 bases between them. Germline loops: CDR1 SGHAT, CDR2 FQDESV (reference sequence). The CDR3 region has the DNA TGTGCCAGCAGCTTAAGACAGCCTAACTATGGCTACACCTTC. Encoded protein: CASSLRQPNYGYTF. Variable domain in full (rest from reference TRBV11-1 and TRBJ1-2): EAEVAQSPRYKITEKSQAVAFWCDPISGHATLYWYRQILGQGPELLVQFQDESVVDDSQLPKDRFSAERLKGVDSTLKIQPAELGDSAMYLCASSLRQPNYGYTFGSGTRLTVV.

The sample holds one count of this clone. The chain recombines TRBV28 with TRBJ2-1, with 9 positions matching TRBD1. CDR3 size: 15 residues. The germline gives CDR1 MDHEN, CDR2 SYDVKM. The J segment lost 5 bases and the V segment lost 3 bases, leaving 5 bases of the junction unmatched. In nucleotides, the CDR3 is TGTGCCAGCAGTTTCGGGGGGACAGGGAACAATGAGCAGTTCTTC. Translating it yields CASSFGGTGNNEQFF.

The gene calls are TRBV19 and TRBJ1-1; D is ambiguous. Germline values: CDR1 LNHDA, CDR2 SQIVND (reference sequence). This CDR3 is 13 amino acids long. V lost 3 bases and J 5 bases, leaving 10 bases between the germline ends. In DNA, the CDR3 is TGTGCCAGTAGTATGGCGGCGGGGACTGAAGCTTTCTTT. As protein: CASSMAAGTEAFF.

The chain joins TRBV6-5 to TRBJ1-5, with D possibly matching TRBD1 (5 bases). V shed 6 bases and J shed 1 base, with 10 bases lying between them. The CDR3 spans 14 residues. Germline V gene lookup returns CDR1 MNHEY and CDR2 SVGAGI. The CDR3 protein is CASRSRGSNQPQHF. Written as DNA, the CDR3 is TGTGCCAGCAGGTCGCGGGGGAGCAATCAGCCCCAGCATTTT.

V gene TRBV11-1 combines with J gene TRBJ2-7, with 10 bases that match TRBD2. V lost 5 bases to trimming and J lost 6 bases; unmatched junction nucleotides: 7. Germline CDR1 SGHAT, CDR2 FQDESV (reference sequence). The CDR3 runs 14 residues. CDR3 sequence reads: CASSPFLAGAEQYF. CDR3 DNA: TGTGCCAGCAGCCCCTTCCTAGCGGGAGCCGAGCAGTACTTC.

In DNA, the CDR3 is TGTGCCAGCAAGTATTCCCCGGGCACTGAAGCTTTCTTT. It translates to CASKYSPGTEAFF. The chain links TRBV6-1 to TRBJ1-1; D remains ambiguous. CDR1 is MNHNS and CDR2 is SASEGT in the germline V gene. CDR3 size: 13 residues. The V end was cut by 7 bases, the J end by 4 bases, with 13 bases between.